This T cell receptor (beta chain) was identified during a study of cytomegalovirus exposure and HLA in healthy donors. Notes on this clone: Its antigen remains unknown.

Trimming cost V 6 bases and J 9 bases; bases outside gene matches: 6. The CDR3 totals 12 residues. Per the germline V gene, CDR1 is MDHEN and CDR2 is SYDVKM. The PCR contained 60 Vbeta and 13 Jbeta primers. Profiling relied on immunoSEQ multiplex PCR, and the TCRdb table lists in-frame clones only, not all of them. This listing includes over 100,000 clones. Overall study results and limits: Researchers reported in a later analysis that a missense DCLRE1C variant was tied to TCR beta V- and J-gene trimming. Apart from CMV serostatus, no immune exposure information was available. HLA alleles showed associations with around 15,000 TCR beta sequences in a later analysis, at a 0.05 false discovery rate. Some TCR beta chains (roughly 160 of them) were listed as cytomegalovirus-associated.

This clonotype was sampled from a woman between 40 and 55 years old in good health and CMV-seropositive. This rearrangement joins TRBV28 to TRBJ2-7; 9 bases are shared with TRBD1. Source material: PBMCs. CDR3 nucleotide sequence: TGTGCCAGCAGGGGACAGGGTCGGGGGCAGTACTTC. Protein sequence: CASRGQGRGQYF.